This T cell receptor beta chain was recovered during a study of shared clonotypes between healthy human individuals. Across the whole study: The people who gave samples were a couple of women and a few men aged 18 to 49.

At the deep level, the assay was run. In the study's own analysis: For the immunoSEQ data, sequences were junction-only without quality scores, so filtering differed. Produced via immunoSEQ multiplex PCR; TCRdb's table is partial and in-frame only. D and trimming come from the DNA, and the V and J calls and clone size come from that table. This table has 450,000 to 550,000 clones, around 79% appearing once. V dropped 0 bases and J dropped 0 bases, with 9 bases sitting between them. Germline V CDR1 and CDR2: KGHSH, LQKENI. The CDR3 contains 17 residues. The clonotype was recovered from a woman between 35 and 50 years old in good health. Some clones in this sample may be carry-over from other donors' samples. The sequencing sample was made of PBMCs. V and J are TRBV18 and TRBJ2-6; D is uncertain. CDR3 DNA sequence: TGTGCCAGCTCACCACCGGGTATGAGCTCTGGGGCCAACGTCCTGACTTTC. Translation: CASSPPGMSSGANVLTF.